These 9 T cell receptor beta chains originate from one sample sequenced in a study of brain T cells in children with intractable seizures. Time point given: blood from clinic visit 5 months post-surgery; TSC patient then seizure free. Sequenced by immunoSEQ multiplex PCR; TCRdb stores in-frame clones only, minus some. The top ten hold under 7% of the sample, which has hundreds of thousands of clones, about 94% seen once. Sequences were derived from peripheral blood, sampled about 5 months after surgery. The receptors originated from a boy less than two years old with tuberous sclerosis and intractable seizures.

The CDR3 loop reads CASSPGPYYGYTF. DNA for the CDR3: TGTGCCAGCAGCCCGGGACCGTACTATGGCTACACCTTC. The chain has TRBV12-3 or TRBV12-4 and TRBJ1-2, with TRBD1 as a possible D gene (5 bases). CDR3 length: 13 amino acids. The V and J ends lost 6 bases and 3 bases respectively, with 11 bases between them.

J is TRBJ1-5 and V is TRBV5-8; D remains unclear. V shed 0 bases and J shed 0 bases, with 13 bases lying between them. Per germline, CDR1 SGHTS and CDR2 YDEGEE. CDR3 size: 17 residues. The CDR3 nucleotides read TGTGCCAGCAGCTTGGCCAGAGTCTTTGTTAGCAATCAGCCCCAGCATTTT. This encodes CASSLARVFVSNQPQHF.

Turning to this clone: This sample also contains other DNA sequences that code for the same CDR3. The genes are TRBV12-3 or TRBV12-4 and TRBJ2-1; TRBD2 might be the D (6 bases). The CDR3 covers 13 residues. V was shortened by 3 bases and J by 5 bases, with 8 bases between the two germline ends. DNA for the CDR3: TGTGCCAGCAGTTTGTCGGGGGACAATGAGCAGTTCTTC. Encoded protein: CASSLSGDNEQFF.

CDR3 in DNA: TGTGCCAGCAGCTTAGTTTTGTATGGCTACACCTTC. Translated: CASSLVLYGYTF. The chain combines TRBV5-8 with TRBJ1-2; unclear D gene. V was clipped by 2 bases and J by 5 bases, with 7 bases between them. The CDR3 covers 12 residues. Germline CDR1 and CDR2: SGHTS and YDEGEE. Full variable domain (remainder filled in from reference TRBV5-8 and TRBJ1-2): EAGVTQSPTHLIKTRGQQATLRCSPISGHTSVYWYQQALGLGLQFLLWYDEGEERNRGNFPPRFSGRQFPNYSSELNVNALELEDSALYLCASSLVLYGYTFGSGTRLTVV.

This chain connects TRBV4-1 to TRBJ1-2, with D perhaps matching TRBD1 (5 bases). The CDR3 covers 14 residues. In germline, CDR1 is MGHRA, CDR2 YSYEKL. V lost 0 bases to trimming and J lost 8 bases, with 13 bases between them. DNA for the CDR3: TGCGCCAGCAGCCAAGATCGGGGGGTTAGCGGCTACACCTTC. This sequence encodes CASSQDRGVSGYTF.

The V call is TRBV29-1, the J call TRBJ1-4; D might be TRBD1 (5 bases). Per germline, CDR1 SQVTM and CDR2 ANQGSEA. CDR3 length: 15 amino acids. V gave up 4 bases and J gave up 1 base, with 13 bases separating them. DNA of the CDR3: TGCAGCGTTGGGGTTCGGGGGAGAACTAATGAAAAACTGTTTTTT. Amino acids: CSVGVRGRTNEKLFF.

This chain uses TRBV18 with TRBJ1-5, with D maybe TRBD1 (5 bases). CDR3 length: 17 amino acids. The germline CDR1 and CDR2 sequences are KGHSH and LQKENI. Trimming took off 2 bases at V and 0 bases at J, with 14 bases between the two ends. CDR3 in amino acids: CASSPIAGDYSNQPQHF. The CDR3 nucleotides are TGTGCCAGCTCACCAATTGCGGGGGATTATAGCAATCAGCCCCAGCATTTT. The full variable domain, completed using reference TRBV18 and TRBJ1-5, is NAGVMQNPRHLVRRRGQEARLRCSPMKGHSHVYWYRQLPEEGLKFMVYLQKENIIDESGMPKERFSAEFPKEGPSILRIQQVVRGDSAAYFCASSPIAGDYSNQPQHFGDGTRLSIL.

The chain recombines TRBV2 with TRBJ1-5; D call uncertain. Germline-derived CDR1 and CDR2 are SNHLY and FYNNEI. V was cut by 3 bases and J by 5 bases, with 5 bases left in between. This CDR3 region has 12 residues. CDR3 protein: CASSDGYQPQHF. The CDR3 DNA reads as TGTGCCAGCAGTGACGGCTATCAGCCCCAGCATTTT.

This clone was seen repeatedly, ten times or more. This chain links TRBV29-1 with TRBJ2-2; 7 nucleotides match TRBD1. The germline V gene has CDR1 SQVTM and CDR2 ANQGSEA. This CDR3 spans 12 amino acids. V lost 4 bases, J lost 6 bases, and 2 bases stayed unmatched. CDR3 residues: CSVGDSAGELFF. CDR3 sequence (DNA): TGCAGCGTTGGGGACAGCGCCGGGGAGCTGTTTTTT.